The sequence of this TCR beta chain was determined in a study of blood T cell repertoires in COVID-19 (dated by TCRdb to about 2020). As for the study more broadly: Samples from collaborators originated in the United States, Italy and Spain and spanned both the acute and convalescent phases of COVID-19. A de-identified subject ID, COVID-19 status, age in years and sex were almost always included in the sample metadata. The dataset comprised deeply sampled blood TCRbeta repertoires from subjects exposed to, actively infected with, or recovered from COVID-19. Samples were obtained from the ongoing ImmuneRACE study (first 160 participants) and from approximately 1,200 subjects provided by 6 global collaborators. The prospective study material was composed of cDNA or gDNA derived from T cells, B-cell-depleted T cells, or PBMCs. The repertoires were released in a freely available public database meant as a resource for research on the immune response to SARS-CoV-2. Where HLA class I and class II types were available, the types were taken from metadata supplied by the sample provider, not from assay-based typing. Beyond this particular receptor, the publication reports: The quantity of clinical and demographic metadata differed by source and by participant and was supplied without curation.

The immunoSEQ Assay, a bias-controlled multiplex PCR, was used to amplify TCRbeta CDR3 regions from genomic DNA. In the authors' own workflow: Nucleated cell counts per sample were estimated from amplification of reference gene primers within the assay. To quantify the absolute abundance of each unique TCRbeta CDR3 rearrangement, sequence reads were collapsed and filtered. For each sample, productive Simpson clonality was calculated as the square root of Simpson's diversity index across productive rearrangements. TCRdb took this table from immuneACCESS and kept in-frame rearrangements with V and J called. Such tables lack part of the clones; where checked against another copy, unresolved V genes explain under half of the gap, and the rest is unexplained. That table supplies the V and J calls and clone size; D and trimming were determined from the DNA. This sample has hundreds of thousands of clones in its table, and approximately 90% of those were observed once. The ten largest clonotypes hold 1.4% of the sample.

A note on this clone: Its antigen remains undetermined. Per-base quality was not reported, and no clone a single base away is much larger than it.

V gives up 0 bases and J gives up 11 bases, and the segment between their germline ends measures 13 bases. Via the germline V gene, CDR1 is MNHEY and CDR2 SVGAGI. The CDR3 holds 13 amino acids from the cysteine to the phenylalanine. Of the read, only the CDR3 DNA is kept; its 39 bases are in frame from base 1. Participants in the prospective study were aged about 18 to 100 years, lived in 24 United States geographic areas, and enrolled through a virtual design. In the prospective study, cohorts were assigned on the basis of participant-reported clinical history obtained from a screening survey and a study questionnaire. Exposed participants had been in contact with someone with a PCR-confirmed or clinician-diagnosed COVID-19 case within 2 weeks of study entry. In the prospective study, whole blood, serum and a nasopharyngeal or oropharyngeal swab were collected from each participant by mobile phlebotomists. Over a roughly 2-month period, participants in the prospective study had the option of providing additional blood draws and questionnaires. Prospective study blood samples were shipped either frozen or at room temperature before DNA extraction.

The sequence joins TRBV6-5 to TRBJ2-5, and TRBD2 may be the D gene, going by 5 matching bases. The sequence was collected from a woman between 18 and 29 years old who had been exposed to COVID-19. Sequencing input: PBMCs or T cells enriched from blood (not recorded which). CDR3 sequence: CASSYSKERIQYF. The bases are TGTGCCAGCAGTTACTCTAAGGAGCGGATTCAGTACTTC.